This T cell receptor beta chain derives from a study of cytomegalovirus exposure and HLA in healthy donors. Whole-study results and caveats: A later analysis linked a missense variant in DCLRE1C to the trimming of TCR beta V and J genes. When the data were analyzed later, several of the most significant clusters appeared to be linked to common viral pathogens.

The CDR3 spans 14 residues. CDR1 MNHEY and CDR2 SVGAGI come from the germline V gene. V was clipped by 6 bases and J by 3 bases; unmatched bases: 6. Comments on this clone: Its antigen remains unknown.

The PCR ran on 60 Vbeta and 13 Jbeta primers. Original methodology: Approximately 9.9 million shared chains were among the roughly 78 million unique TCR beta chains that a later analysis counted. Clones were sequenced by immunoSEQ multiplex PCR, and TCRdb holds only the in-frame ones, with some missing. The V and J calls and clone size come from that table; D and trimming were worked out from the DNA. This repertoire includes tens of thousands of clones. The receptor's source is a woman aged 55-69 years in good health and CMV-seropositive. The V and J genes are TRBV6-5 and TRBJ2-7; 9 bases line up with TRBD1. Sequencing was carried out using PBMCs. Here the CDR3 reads CASRRTGDSYEQYF. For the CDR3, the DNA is TGTGCCAGCAGGCGGACAGGGGACAGCTACGAGCAGTACTTC.